This T cell receptor (beta chain) was sequenced during a study of metastatic and nonmetastatic thyroid tumors. The wider study: It was across blood and tumor or nodule tissue from malignant and benign thyroid patients that repertoires were compared. Study-wide findings and caveats: In blood and tumor, TCR beta diversity was reportedly significantly higher in malignant thyroid tumors than in benign nodules.

By share, this clone ranks as medium-sized. Antigen specificity is unknown. TCRdb reanalyzed the PCR reads with MiXCR. This sample has 15,000 to 20,000 clones; 28% occur once, and the top ten carry over 9.5%. Ahead of thyroid surgery, no patient had received treatment of any kind. V gave up 3 bases and J gave up 7 bases; unmatched junction bases: 16. This CDR3 comprises 18 residues. CDR1 is SGHTA and CDR2 is FQGNSA in the germline V gene. The TCR was taken from a female donor with papillary thyroid cancer or a benign thyroid nodule (not recorded which). Some clones in this sample may be carry-over from other donors' samples. The J gene is TRBJ2-7, the V gene TRBV7-2; TRBD2 matches at 12 bases. The source material was tumor tissue. CDR3 coding DNA: TGTGCCAGCAGCTTTATATCCCCGACTAGCGGGAGAAGAAATGAGCAGTACTTC. It encodes CASSFISPTSGRRNEQYF.